The clone carrying this T cell receptor beta chain came up many times. An end of the junction does not agree with germline; a read error may underlie this. TCRdb re-called the 5' RACE reads through MiXCR, storing one row per CDR3 protein. Here the sample spans approximately 76,000 distinct CDR3 sequences, about 12% being singletons. This sample is drawn from a study of early T cells in non-severe SARS-CoV-2 infection. Sequenced input: whole blood. The receptor comes from an adult who was a healthcare worker with PCR-confirmed SARS-CoV-2 infection or an uninfected control (not recorded which).

CDR3 region: CASSLEGGNQPQHF. The CDR3, as DNA: TGTGCCAGCAGCTTGGAGGGGGGCAATCAGCCCCAGCATTTT. V is TRBV5-1 and J is TRBJ1-5; TRBD1 is a possible D gene (6 bases). Germline CDR1 and CDR2: SGHRS and YFSETQ. CDR3 length: 14 residues.